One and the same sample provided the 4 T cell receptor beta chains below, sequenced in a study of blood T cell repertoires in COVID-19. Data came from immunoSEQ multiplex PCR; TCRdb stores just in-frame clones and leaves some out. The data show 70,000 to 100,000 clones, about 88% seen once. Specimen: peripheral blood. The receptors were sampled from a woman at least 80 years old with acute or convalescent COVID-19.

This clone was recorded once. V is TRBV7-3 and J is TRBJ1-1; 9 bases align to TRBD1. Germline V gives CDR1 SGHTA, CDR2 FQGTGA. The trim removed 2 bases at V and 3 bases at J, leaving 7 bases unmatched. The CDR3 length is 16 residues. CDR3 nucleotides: TGTGCCAGCAGCTTATTTGGAGGACAGGGGCACACTGAAGCTTTCTTT. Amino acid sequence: CASSLFGGQGHTEAFF.

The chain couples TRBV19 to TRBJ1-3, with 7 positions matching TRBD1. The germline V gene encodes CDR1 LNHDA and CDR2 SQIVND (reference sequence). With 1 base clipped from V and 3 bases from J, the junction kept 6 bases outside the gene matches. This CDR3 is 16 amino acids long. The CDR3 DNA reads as TGTGCCAGTAGTATAGGATCAGGGGGAAGTGGAAACACCATATATTTT. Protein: CASSIGSGGSGNTIYF.

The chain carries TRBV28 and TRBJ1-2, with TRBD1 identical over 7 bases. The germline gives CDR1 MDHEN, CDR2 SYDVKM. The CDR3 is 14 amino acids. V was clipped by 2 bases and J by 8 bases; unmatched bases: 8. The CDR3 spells CASSLPEGAEGYTF. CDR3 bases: TGTGCCAGCAGTTTACCCGAGGGGGCGGAGGGCTACACCTTC.

CDR3 amino acids: CASSIGIVYGYTF. Here the CDR3 DNA reads TGTGCCAGTAGTATCGGGATCGTCTATGGCTACACCTTC. The chain recombines TRBV19 with TRBJ1-2; D gene ambiguous. The V gene's germline CDR1 is LNHDA and CDR2 SQIVND (reference sequence). The CDR3 sequence is 13 residues long. V was trimmed by 3 bases and J by 4 bases, leaving 9 bases between them.